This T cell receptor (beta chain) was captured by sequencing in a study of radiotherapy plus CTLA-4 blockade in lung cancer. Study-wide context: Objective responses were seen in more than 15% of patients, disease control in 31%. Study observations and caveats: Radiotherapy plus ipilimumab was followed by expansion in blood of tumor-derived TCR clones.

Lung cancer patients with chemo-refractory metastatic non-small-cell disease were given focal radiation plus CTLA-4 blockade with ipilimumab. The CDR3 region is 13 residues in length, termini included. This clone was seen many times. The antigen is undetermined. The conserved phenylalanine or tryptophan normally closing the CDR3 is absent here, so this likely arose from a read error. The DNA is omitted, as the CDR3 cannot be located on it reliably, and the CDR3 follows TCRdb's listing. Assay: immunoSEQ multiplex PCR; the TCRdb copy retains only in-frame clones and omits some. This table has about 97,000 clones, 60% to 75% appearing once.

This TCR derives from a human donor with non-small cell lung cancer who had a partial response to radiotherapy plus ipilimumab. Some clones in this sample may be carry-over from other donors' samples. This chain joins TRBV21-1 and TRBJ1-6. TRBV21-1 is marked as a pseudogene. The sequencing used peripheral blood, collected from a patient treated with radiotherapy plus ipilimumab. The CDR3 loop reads CASSKDFSSRRVV.